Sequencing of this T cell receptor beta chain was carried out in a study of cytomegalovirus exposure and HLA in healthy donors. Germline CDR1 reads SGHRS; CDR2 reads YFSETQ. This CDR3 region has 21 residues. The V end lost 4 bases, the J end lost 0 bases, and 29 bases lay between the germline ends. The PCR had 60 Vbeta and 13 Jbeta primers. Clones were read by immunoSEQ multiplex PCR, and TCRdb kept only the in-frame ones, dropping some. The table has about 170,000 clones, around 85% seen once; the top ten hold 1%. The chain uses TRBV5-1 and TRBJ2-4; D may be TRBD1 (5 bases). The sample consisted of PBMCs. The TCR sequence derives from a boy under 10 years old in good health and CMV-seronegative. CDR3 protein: CASSPNYAGLKGILAKNIQYF. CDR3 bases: TGCGCCAGCAGCCCAAATTATGCCGGGCTTAAGGGGATACTAGCCAAAAACATTCAGTACTTC.